This TCR beta chain appears in the sequencing data of a study of OX40 agonist ivuxolimab in advanced cancers. Study at large: Age averaged around 60 years (range about 23 to 80), and roughly 80% were male.

Data came from immunoSEQ multiplex PCR; TCRdb stores just in-frame clones and leaves some out. Among roughly 50,000 clones listed, approximately 89% were seen once. A history of autoimmune disease or systemic immunosuppression excluded patients. This clone was counted a single time. V was cut by 5 bases and J by 2 bases, with 13 bases left in between. This CDR3 spans 15 amino acids. Looked up from germline, CDR1 is MNHEY and CDR2 is SMNVEV (reference sequence). The chain recombines TRBV27 with TRBJ2-1; D possibly corresponds to TRBD1 (6 bases). The sequence came from an adult with an advanced solid tumor such as melanoma, head and neck, liver or kidney cancer. The sequencing used CD4+ or CD8+ T cells sorted from blood, collected in a trial of the OX40 agonist ivuxolimab. The DNA of the CDR3 is TGTGCCAGCAGTGATGGACAGAGAACCTACAATGAGCAGTTCTTC. This sequence encodes CASSDGQRTYNEQFF.